This T cell receptor (beta chain) was captured in a study of blood T cell repertoires in COVID-19. Study context: Some COVID-19 samples were acute and others convalescent; all came from the United States, Italy and Spain.

Data came from immunoSEQ multiplex PCR; TCRdb stores just in-frame clones and leaves some out. The table lists about 140,000 clones, about nine tenths of them singletons. The table lists this clone with a few counts. The CDR3 is 13 amino acids. V dropped 3 bases and J dropped 3 bases, with 6 bases sitting between them. The rearrangement links TRBV12-3 or TRBV12-4 to TRBJ1-5; D is uncertain. Material: peripheral blood. The TCR comes from a man aged 50 to 59 with active or convalescent COVID-19. For the CDR3, the DNA is TGTGCCAGCAGTTTTACTTACAATCAGCCCCAGCATTTT. Translating it yields CASSFTYNQPQHF.